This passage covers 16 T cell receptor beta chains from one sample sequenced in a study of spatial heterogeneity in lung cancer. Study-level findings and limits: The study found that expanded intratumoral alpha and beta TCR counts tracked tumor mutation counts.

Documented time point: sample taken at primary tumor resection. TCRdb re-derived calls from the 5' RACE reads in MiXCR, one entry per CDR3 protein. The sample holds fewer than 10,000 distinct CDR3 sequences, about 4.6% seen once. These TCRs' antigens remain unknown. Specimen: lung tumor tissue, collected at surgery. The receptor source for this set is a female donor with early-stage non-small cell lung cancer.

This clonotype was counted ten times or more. DNA for the CDR3: TGTGCCAGCAGCCTTTCCAGGGCCGGGACGGGGGAGCAGTACTTC. Residues: CASSLSRAGTGEQYF. The chain has TRBV14 and TRBJ2-7, with D perhaps given as TRBD1 or TRBD2 (5 bases each). Germline V lookup: CDR1 SGHDN, CDR2 FVKESK. V lost 4 bases, J lost 7 bases, and 20 bases lay in between. The CDR3 totals 15 residues.

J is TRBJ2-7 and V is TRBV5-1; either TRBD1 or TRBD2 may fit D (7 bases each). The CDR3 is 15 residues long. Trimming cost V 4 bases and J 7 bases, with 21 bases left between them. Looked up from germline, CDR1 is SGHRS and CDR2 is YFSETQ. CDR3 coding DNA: TGCGCCAGCAGCGTAGCGACAGGGAGTAGCGGGGAGCAGTACTTC. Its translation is CASSVATGSSGEQYF.

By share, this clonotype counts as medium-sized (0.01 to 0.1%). The CDR3 here is CASSLVVSDGELFF. The CDR3, as DNA: TGTGCCAGCAGCTTAGTCGTGAGCGACGGGGAGCTGTTTTTT. The rearrangement joins TRBV7-2 to TRBJ2-2; the D is unclear. V gave up 1 base and J gave up 7 bases, with 10 bases separating them. The germline CDR1 and CDR2 sequences are SGHTA and FQGNSA. The CDR3 contains 14 residues.

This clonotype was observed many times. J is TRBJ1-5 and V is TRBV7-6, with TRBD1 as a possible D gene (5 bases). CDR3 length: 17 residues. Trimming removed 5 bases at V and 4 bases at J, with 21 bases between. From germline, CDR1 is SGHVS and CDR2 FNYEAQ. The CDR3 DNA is TGTGCCAGCAGCCCTTTTCCCTTTCGGGCAGGGAATCAGCCCCAGCATTTT. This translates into CASSPFPFRAGNQPQHF.

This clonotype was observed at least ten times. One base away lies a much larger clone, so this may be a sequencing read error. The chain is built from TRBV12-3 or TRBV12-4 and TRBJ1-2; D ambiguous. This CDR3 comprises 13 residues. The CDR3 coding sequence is TGTGCCAGCAGTTTAGGGGAAAGGTATGGCTACAACTTC. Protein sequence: CASSLGERYGYNF.

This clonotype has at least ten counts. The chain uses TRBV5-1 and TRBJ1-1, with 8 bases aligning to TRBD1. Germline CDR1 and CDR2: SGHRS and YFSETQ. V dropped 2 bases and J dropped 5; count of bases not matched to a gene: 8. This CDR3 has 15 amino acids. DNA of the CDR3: TGCGCCAGCAGCTTATCGGGACAGGCGGAGACTGAAGCTTTCTTT. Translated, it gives CASSLSGQAETEAFF. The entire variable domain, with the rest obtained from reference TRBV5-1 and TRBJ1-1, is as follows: KAGVTQTPRYLIKTRGQQVTLSCSPISGHRSVSWYQQTPGQGLQFLFEYFSETQRNKGNFPGRFSGRQFSNSRSEMNVSTLELGDSALYLCASSLSGQAETEAFFGQGTRLTVV.

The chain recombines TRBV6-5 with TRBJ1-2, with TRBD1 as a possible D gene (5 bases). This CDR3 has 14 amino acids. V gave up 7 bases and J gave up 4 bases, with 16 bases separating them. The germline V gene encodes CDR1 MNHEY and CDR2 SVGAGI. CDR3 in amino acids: CASTGETGAYGYTF. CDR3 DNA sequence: TGTGCCAGCACCGGAGAAACAGGAGCCTATGGCTACACCTTC.

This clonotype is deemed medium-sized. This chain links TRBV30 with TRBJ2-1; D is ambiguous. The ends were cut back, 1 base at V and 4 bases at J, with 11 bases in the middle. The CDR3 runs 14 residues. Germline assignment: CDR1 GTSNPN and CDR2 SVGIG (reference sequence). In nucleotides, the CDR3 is TGTGCCTGGAGTGGATCGAGGCAATACAATGAGCAGTTCTTC. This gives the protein CAWSGSRQYNEQFF.

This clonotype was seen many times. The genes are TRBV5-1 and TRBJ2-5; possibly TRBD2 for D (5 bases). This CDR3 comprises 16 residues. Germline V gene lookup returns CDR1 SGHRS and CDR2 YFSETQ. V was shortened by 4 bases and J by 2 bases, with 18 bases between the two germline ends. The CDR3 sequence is CASSRLEAALQETQYF. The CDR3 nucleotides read TGCGCCAGCAGCCGACTGGAAGCGGCGTTACAAGAGACCCAGTACTTC.

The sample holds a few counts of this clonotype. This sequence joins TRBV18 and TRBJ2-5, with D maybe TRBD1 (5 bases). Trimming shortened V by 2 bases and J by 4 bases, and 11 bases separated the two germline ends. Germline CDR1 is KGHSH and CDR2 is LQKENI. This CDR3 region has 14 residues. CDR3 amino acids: CASSPSRGRETQYF. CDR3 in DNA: TGTGCCAGCTCACCATCAAGGGGAAGAGAGACCCAGTACTTC.

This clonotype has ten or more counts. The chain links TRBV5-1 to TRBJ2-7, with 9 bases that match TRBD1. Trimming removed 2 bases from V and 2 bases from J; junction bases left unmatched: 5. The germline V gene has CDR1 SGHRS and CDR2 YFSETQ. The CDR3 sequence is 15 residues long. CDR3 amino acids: CASSFTGQGPYEQYF. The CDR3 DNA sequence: TGCGCCAGCAGCTTCACCGGACAGGGGCCCTACGAGCAGTACTTC.

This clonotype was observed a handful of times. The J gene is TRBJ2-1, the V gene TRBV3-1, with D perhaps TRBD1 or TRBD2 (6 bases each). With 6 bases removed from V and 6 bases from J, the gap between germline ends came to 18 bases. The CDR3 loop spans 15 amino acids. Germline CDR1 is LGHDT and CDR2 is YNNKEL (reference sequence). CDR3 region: CASSRGSGWGNEQFF. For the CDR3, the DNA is TGTGCCAGCAGTAGGGGGAGCGGGTGGGGCAATGAGCAGTTCTTC.

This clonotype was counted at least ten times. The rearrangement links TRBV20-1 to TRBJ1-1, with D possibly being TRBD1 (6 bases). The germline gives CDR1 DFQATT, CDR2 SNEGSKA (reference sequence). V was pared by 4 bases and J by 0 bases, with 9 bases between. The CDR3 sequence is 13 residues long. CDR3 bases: TGCAGTGCTAAAAGGGGGATGAACACTGAAGCTTTCTTT. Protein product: CSAKRGMNTEAFF.

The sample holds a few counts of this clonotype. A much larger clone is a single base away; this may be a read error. This CDR3 is CASRPTSGGREQYF. The CDR3 nucleotides are TGTGCCAGCAGGCCGACTAGCGGGGGCCGGGAGCAGTACTTC. This chain links TRBV6-5 with TRBJ2-7; 12 bases fit TRBD2. Germline values: CDR1 MNHEY, CDR2 SVGAGI. The CDR3 totals 14 residues. The V segment lost 6 bases and the J segment 7 bases; nucleotides outside the gene matches: 7.

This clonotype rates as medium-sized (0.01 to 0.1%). Written as DNA, the CDR3 is TGTGCCAGCAGCTCGCCTCTAGGTAGCGGAGGCACAGATACGCAGTATTTT. Protein product: CASSSPLGSGGTDTQYF. The chain couples TRBV11-3 to TRBJ2-3, with a tentative D call TRBD2 (6 bases). The ends were cut back, 4 bases at V and 1 base at J, with 18 bases in the middle. The CDR3 runs 17 residues. Germline V gives CDR1 SGHNT, CDR2 YENEEA.

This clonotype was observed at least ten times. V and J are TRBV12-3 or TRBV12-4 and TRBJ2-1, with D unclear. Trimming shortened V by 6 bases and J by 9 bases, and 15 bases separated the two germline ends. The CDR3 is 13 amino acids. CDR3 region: CASSPNSHGEQFF. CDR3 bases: TGTGCCAGCAGCCCCAACAGTCATGGTGAGCAGTTCTTC.